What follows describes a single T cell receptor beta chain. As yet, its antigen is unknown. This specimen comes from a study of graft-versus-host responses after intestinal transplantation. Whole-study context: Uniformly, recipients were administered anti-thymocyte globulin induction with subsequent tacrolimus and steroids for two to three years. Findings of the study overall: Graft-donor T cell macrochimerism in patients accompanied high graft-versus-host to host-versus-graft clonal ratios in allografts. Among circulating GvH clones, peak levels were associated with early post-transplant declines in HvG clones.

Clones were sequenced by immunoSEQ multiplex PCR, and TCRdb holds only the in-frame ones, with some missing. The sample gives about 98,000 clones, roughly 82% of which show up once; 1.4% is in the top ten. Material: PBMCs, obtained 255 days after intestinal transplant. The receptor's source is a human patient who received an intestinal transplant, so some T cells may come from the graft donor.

The CDR3 loop reads CAWSRGAIEAFF. In DNA, the CDR3 is TGTGCCTGGAGCCGGGGGGCTATTGAAGCTTTCTTT. This sequence joins TRBV30 and TRBJ1-1; TRBD1 is a possible D gene (6 bases). The germline V and J ends were trimmed by 3 bases and 7 bases, with 12 bases remaining between them. Germline loops: CDR1 GTSNPN, CDR2 SVGIG (reference sequence). The CDR3 is 12 residues long. The full variable domain, rest sourced from reference TRBV30 and TRBJ1-1, is SQTIHQWPATLVQPVGSPLSLECTVEGTSNPNLYWYRQAAGRGLQLLFYSVGIGQISSEVPQNLSASRPQDRQFILSSKKLLLSDSGFYLCAWSRGAIEAFFGQGTRLTVV.